The sample holds a few counts of the clone carrying this T cell receptor beta chain. Unique molecular identifiers were used to barcode this TCRbeta library. TCRdb independently ran MiXCR on the PCR reads; one entry per CDR3 protein. The sample has about a million distinct CDR3 sequences, roughly 29% seen once. This specimen belongs to a study of T-cell reconstitution after alpha-beta-depleted transplantation in children. This CDR3 is 15 amino acids long. Germline CDR1 reads SGHTA; CDR2 reads FQGTGA. V lost 2 bases, J lost 5 bases, and 3 bases stayed unmatched. The sample was PBMCs, mostly from graft donor cells, taken 360 days after TCRalphabeta/CD19-depleted stem cell transplant. The gene calls are TRBV7-3 and TRBJ2-1; TRBD1 agrees at 10 bases. This TCR was sampled from a boy younger than two who had a stem cell transplant for SCID, so the T cells may come from the graft donor. This chain's CDR3 is CASSLGTGAHNEQFF. The DNA of the CDR3 is TGTGCCAGCAGCTTAGGGACAGGGGCCCACAATGAGCAGTTCTTC.